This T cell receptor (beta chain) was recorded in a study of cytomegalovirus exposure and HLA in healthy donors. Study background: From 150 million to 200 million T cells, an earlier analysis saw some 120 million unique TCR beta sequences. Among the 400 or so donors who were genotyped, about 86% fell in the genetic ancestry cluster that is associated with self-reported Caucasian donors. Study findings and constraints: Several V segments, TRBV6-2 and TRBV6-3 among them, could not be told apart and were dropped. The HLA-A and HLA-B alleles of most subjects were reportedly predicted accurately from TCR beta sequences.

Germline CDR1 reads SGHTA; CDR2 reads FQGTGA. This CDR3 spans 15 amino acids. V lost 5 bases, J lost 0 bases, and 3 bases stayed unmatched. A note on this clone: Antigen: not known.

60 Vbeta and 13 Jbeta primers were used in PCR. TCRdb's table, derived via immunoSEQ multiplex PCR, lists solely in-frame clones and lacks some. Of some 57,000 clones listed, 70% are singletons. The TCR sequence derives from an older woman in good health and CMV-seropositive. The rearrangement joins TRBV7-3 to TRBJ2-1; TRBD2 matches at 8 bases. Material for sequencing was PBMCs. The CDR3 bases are TGTGCCAGCAGCCCCCTAGCGGGCTCCTACAATGAGCAGTTCTTC. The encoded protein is CASSPLAGSYNEQFF.